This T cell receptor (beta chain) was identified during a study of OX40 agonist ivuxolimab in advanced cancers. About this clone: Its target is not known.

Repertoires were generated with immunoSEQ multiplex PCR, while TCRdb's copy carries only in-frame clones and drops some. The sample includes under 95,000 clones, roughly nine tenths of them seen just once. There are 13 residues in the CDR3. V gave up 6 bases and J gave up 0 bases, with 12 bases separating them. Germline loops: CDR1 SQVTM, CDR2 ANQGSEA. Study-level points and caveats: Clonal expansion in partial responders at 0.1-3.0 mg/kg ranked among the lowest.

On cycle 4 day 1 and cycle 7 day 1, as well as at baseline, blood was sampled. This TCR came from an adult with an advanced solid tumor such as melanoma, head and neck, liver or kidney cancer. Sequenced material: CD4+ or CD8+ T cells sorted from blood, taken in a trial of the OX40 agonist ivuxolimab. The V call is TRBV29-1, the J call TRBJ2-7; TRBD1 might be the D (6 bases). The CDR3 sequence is CSVCTGSSYEQYF. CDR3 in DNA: TGCAGCGTCTGCACAGGGAGCTCCTACGAGCAGTACTTC.